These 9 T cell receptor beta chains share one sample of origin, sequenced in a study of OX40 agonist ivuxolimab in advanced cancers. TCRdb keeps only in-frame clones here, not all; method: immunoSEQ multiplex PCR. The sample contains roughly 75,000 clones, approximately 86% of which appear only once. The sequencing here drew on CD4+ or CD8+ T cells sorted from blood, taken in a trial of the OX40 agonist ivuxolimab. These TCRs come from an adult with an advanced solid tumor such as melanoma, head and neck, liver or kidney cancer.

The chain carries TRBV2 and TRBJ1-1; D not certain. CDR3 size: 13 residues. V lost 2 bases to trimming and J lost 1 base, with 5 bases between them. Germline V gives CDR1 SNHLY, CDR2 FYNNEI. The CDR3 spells CASSEQRNTEAFF. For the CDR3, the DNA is TGTGCCAGCAGTGAACAGAGGAACACTGAAGCTTTCTTT. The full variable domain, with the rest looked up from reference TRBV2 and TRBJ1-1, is EPEVTQTPSHQVTQMGQEVILRCVPISNHLYFYWYRQILGQKVEFLVSFYNNEISEKSEIFDDQFSVERPDGSNFTLKIRSTKLEDSAMYFCASSEQRNTEAFFGQGTRLTVV.

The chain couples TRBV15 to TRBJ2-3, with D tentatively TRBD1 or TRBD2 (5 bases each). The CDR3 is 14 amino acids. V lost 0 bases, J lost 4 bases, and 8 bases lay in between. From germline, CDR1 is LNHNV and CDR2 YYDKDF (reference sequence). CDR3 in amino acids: CATSRDRGADTQYF. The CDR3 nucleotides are TGTGCCACCAGCAGAGATCGAGGGGCAGATACGCAGTATTTT.

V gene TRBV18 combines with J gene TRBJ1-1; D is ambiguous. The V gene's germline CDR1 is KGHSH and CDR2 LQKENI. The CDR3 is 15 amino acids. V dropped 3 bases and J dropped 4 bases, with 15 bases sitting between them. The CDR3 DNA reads TGTGCCAGCTCACCCCTGAGGACCGTGACCACTGAAGCTTTCTTT. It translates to CASSPLRTVTTEAFF.

CDR3 residues: CSVRGLAGSADTQYF. In DNA, the CDR3 is TGCAGCGTCAGAGGACTAGCGGGCTCAGCAGATACGCAGTATTTT. The genes are TRBV29-1 and TRBJ2-3; 11 positions agree with TRBD2. Germline values: CDR1 SQVTM, CDR2 ANQGSEA. This CDR3 comprises 15 residues. The junction had 9 bases not matched to a gene; V was cut back by 6 bases and J by 4 bases.

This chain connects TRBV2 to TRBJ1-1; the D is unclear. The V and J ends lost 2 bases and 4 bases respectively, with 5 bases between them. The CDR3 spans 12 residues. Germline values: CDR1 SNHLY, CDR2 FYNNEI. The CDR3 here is CASSESTTEAFF. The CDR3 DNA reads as TGTGCCAGCAGTGAATCGACCACTGAAGCTTTCTTT. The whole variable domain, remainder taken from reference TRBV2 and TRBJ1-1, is EPEVTQTPSHQVTQMGQEVILRCVPISNHLYFYWYRQILGQKVEFLVSFYNNEISEKSEIFDDQFSVERPDGSNFTLKIRSTKLEDSAMYFCASSESTTEAFFGQGTRLTVV.

CDR3 region: CASSERAGLAGGGTQYF. CDR3 bases: TGTGCCAGCAGTGAGCGAGCGGGACTAGCGGGAGGCGGGACCCAGTACTTC. The rearrangement joins TRBV25-1 to TRBJ2-5; 15 positions match TRBD2. Germline CDR1 and CDR2: MGHDK and SYGVNS. The ends lost 3 bases at V and 7 bases at J; junction bases unmatched: 9. This CDR3 spans 17 amino acids.

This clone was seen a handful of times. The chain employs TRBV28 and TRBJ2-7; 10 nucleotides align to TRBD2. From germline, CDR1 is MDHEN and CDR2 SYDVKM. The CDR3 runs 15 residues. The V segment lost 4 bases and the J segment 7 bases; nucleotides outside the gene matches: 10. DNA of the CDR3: TGTGCCAGCAGTTCCTTAGCGGGGGGCCTCTTAGAGCAGTACTTC. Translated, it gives CASSSLAGGLLEQYF.

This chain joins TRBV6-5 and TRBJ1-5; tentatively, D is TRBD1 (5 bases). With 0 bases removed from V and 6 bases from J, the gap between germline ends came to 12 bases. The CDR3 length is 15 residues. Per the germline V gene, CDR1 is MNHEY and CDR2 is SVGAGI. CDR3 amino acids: CASSYSRQGTQPQHF. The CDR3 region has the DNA TGTGCCAGCAGTTACTCGCGGCAGGGCACTCAGCCCCAGCATTTT.

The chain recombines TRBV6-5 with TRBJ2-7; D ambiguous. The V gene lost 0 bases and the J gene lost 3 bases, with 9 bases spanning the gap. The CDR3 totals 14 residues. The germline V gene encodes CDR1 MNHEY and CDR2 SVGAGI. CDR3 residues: CASSYSRFDYEQYF. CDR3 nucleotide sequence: TGTGCCAGCAGTTACTCGAGGTTCGACTACGAGCAGTACTTC.